The 20 T cell receptor beta chains presented below share a single source sample, sequenced in a study of T-cell reconstitution after alpha-beta-depleted transplantation in children. Unique molecular identifiers were incorporated when the TCRbeta library was constructed. MiXCR, applied by TCRdb to the PCR reads, yields one record per CDR3 protein. The table lists around 580,000 distinct CDR3 sequences, 25% to 30% of them singletons. Specimen: PBMCs, collected before TCRalphabeta/CD19-depleted stem cell transplant. The receptors were sampled from a boy in the first two years of life with Wiskott-Aldrich syndrome, due to receive a stem cell transplant.

This clonotype was detected only a few times. This chain connects TRBV10-3 to TRBJ2-1, with 14 bases that match TRBD2. Germline V gene data show CDR1 as ENHRY and CDR2 as SYGVKD. The CDR3 totals 16 residues. V shed 7 bases and J 1 base; nucleotides not matched to a gene: 3. The CDR3, as DNA: TGTGCCATCACCCGGACTAGCGGGAGGTCCTACAATGAGCAGTTCTTC. It yields the protein CAITRTSGRSYNEQFF.

The chain uses TRBV20-1 and TRBJ2-2, with D uncertain. Between the trimmed V and J ends, which lost 0 bases and 0 bases, there was a span of 11 bases. Looked up from germline, CDR1 is DFQATT and CDR2 is SNEGSKA (reference sequence). This CDR3 is built from 16 residues. The DNA for the CDR3 is TGCAGTGCTAGAGACCTTAGAGCTCCGAACACCGGGGAGCTGTTTTTT. Protein: CSARDLRAPNTGELFF.

This clonotype was observed a handful of times. The chain is built from TRBV12-3 or TRBV12-4 and TRBJ2-5, with D possibly being TRBD2 (6 bases). This CDR3 has 14 residues. Trimming took off 3 bases at V and 3 bases at J, with 11 bases between the two ends. CDR3 coding DNA: TGTGCCAGCAGTTTCGCGGGAATGGAAGAGACCCAGTACTTC. This sequence encodes CASSFAGMEETQYF.

The table lists this clonotype with a few counts. The chain joins TRBV11-2 to TRBJ1-2; TRBD1 is a possible D gene (6 bases). V dropped 1 base and J dropped 5 bases, with 17 bases sitting between them. Germline CDR1 is SGHAT and CDR2 is FQNNGV. The CDR3 loop spans 16 amino acids. This CDR3 is CASSLGRTDTGYGYTF. The CDR3 nucleotides are TGTGCCAGCAGCTTAGGCCGGACAGACACAGGGTATGGCTACACCTTC.

This clonotype was recorded a few times. The chain carries TRBV12-3 or TRBV12-4 and TRBJ2-1, with no clear D. V shed 0 bases and J shed 3 bases, with 12 bases lying between them. This CDR3 has 16 amino acids. CDR3 nucleotide sequence: TGTGCCAGCAGTTTAGCTAGCCCAAAGGACTACAATGAGCAGTTCTTC. Protein sequence: CASSLASPKDYNEQFF.

The V gene is TRBV24-1, the J gene TRBJ2-2; 13 bases match TRBD2. Germline V CDR1 and CDR2: KGHDR, SFDVKD. The CDR3 contains 17 residues. The junction had 8 bases not matched to a gene; V was cut back by 4 bases and J by 7 bases. The CDR3 bases are TGTGCCACCAGTGACGCTGGACTAGCGGGAGAGGGCGGGGAGCTGTTTTTT. As protein: CATSDAGLAGEGGELFF.

V and J are TRBV5-5 and TRBJ2-1; 8 bases are a match to TRBD2. Trimming removed 5 bases from V and 6 bases from J; junction bases left unmatched: 7. The CDR3 is 14 residues long. The germline gives CDR1 SGHKS, CDR2 YYEKEE (reference sequence). CDR3 loop: CASRSLAVANEQFF. The CDR3 DNA is TGTGCCAGCAGGTCACTAGCGGTAGCCAATGAGCAGTTCTTC.

This sequence joins TRBV25-1 and TRBJ1-2; a possible D gene is TRBD1 (5 bases). CDR3 size: 12 residues. Germline-derived CDR1 and CDR2 are MGHDK and SYGVNS. Trimming stripped 7 bases from V and 7 bases from J, with 13 bases between. The CDR3 sequence is CASKGAQAGYTF. DNA for the CDR3: TGTGCCAGCAAAGGGGCCCAGGCTGGCTACACCTTC.

The J gene is TRBJ2-1, the V gene TRBV5-1, with TRBD2 matching over 8 bases. Per germline, CDR1 SGHRS and CDR2 YFSETQ. Trimming cost V 1 base and J 10 bases; bases outside gene matches: 7. The CDR3 runs 14 residues. This chain's CDR3 is CASSLREGSGEQFF. The CDR3 nucleotides are TGCGCCAGCAGCTTGCGGGAGGGATCGGGGGAGCAGTTCTTC.

The V call is TRBV12-3 or TRBV12-4, the J call TRBJ2-7, with 7 bases identical to TRBD1. This CDR3 spans 13 amino acids. Trimming removed 2 bases from V and 5 bases from J; junction bases left unmatched: 3. DNA for the CDR3: TGTGCCAGCAGTTTACGACAGGGTAACGAGCAGTACTTC. It codes for CASSLRQGNEQYF.

The chain couples TRBV12-3 or TRBV12-4 to TRBJ2-4; 10 bases align to TRBD2. The CDR3 extends over 13 amino acids. J lost 9 bases, V lost 5 bases, and 4 bases had no gene match. CDR3 nucleotides: TGTGCCAGCAGTACTAGCGGGAATAGCATTCAGTACTTC. Residues: CASSTSGNSIQYF.

The chain employs TRBV12-3 or TRBV12-4 and TRBJ2-5, with TRBD2 matching 7 bases. V lost 6 bases and J lost 5; bases outside the gene matches: 15. This CDR3 is 16 amino acids long. The CDR3 DNA is TGTGCCAGCAGGCCGCGGAATGGCGGGAGAGGGGAGACCCAGTACTTC. Translation gives CASRPRNGGRGETQYF.

CDR3 loop: CSARDVAAAYNEQFF. CDR3 bases: TGCAGTGCTAGAGATGTCGCGGCCGCCTACAATGAGCAGTTCTTC. The chain has TRBV20-1 and TRBJ2-1, with D uncertain. Germline CDR1 reads DFQATT; CDR2 reads SNEGSKA (reference sequence). V dropped 0 bases and J dropped 2 bases, with 11 bases sitting between them. CDR3 length: 15 amino acids.

V and J are TRBV6-1 and TRBJ2-3; 9 bases are shared with TRBD1. Germline-derived CDR1 and CDR2 are MNHNS and SASEGT. V lost 5 bases and J lost 2; bases outside the gene matches: 11. The CDR3 length is 17 residues. CDR3 protein: CASSPLQTGGPTDTQYF. CDR3 in DNA: TGTGCCAGCAGTCCCCTCCAGACAGGGGGACCCACAGATACGCAGTATTTT.

The rearrangement uses TRBV3-1 and TRBJ2-4, with D tentatively TRBD1 or TRBD2 (5 bases each). The CDR3 loop spans 15 amino acids. The germline V and J ends were trimmed by 2 bases and 6 bases, with 14 bases remaining between them. Germline CDR1 LGHDT, CDR2 YNNKEL (reference sequence). This CDR3 reads CASSQPSGLINIQYF. Written as DNA, the CDR3 is TGTGCCAGCAGCCAACCCTCGGGGCTTATAAACATTCAGTACTTC.

V gene TRBV5-1 combines with J gene TRBJ2-2; D gene uncertain. The ends were cut back, 0 bases at V and 0 bases at J, with 12 bases in the middle. The CDR3 is 17 amino acids. The germline gives CDR1 SGHRS, CDR2 YFSETQ. The chain's CDR3 is CASSLALAASNTGELFF. Here the CDR3 DNA reads TGCGCCAGCAGCTTGGCCCTGGCGGCATCGAACACCGGGGAGCTGTTTTTT.

The gene calls are TRBV5-1 and TRBJ2-2, with 7 bases identical to TRBD1. This CDR3 is 15 amino acids long. From germline, CDR1 is SGHRS and CDR2 YFSETQ. Losses at the gene ends were 2 bases for V and 1 base for J; bases not matched to a gene: 2. In DNA form, the CDR3 reads TGCGCCAGCAGCTTCGCAGGGGGGAACACCGGGGAGCTGTTTTTT. It codes for CASSFAGGNTGELFF.

The rearrangement uses TRBV5-1 and TRBJ2-6; 7 nucleotides agree with TRBD2. Germline lookup yields CDR1 SGHRS and CDR2 YFSETQ. The length of the CDR3 is 14 residues. V shed 4 bases, J shed 6 bases, and the junction held 4 bases outside the gene matches. The CDR3 nucleotides are TGCGCCAGCAGCCTGCGGGAGTCGGCCAACGTCCTGACTTTC. It translates to CASSLRESANVLTF.

This chain uses TRBV28 with TRBJ2-7; 7 positions agree with TRBD1. The V gene end was trimmed by 5 bases and the J gene end by 13 bases; junction bases not matched to a gene: 20. Germline CDR1 reads MDHEN; CDR2 reads SYDVKM. The CDR3 is 15 residues long. The CDR3 reads CASSQPQGPVRFFYF. The CDR3, as DNA: TGTGCCAGCAGTCAACCACAGGGGCCCGTTCGTTTCTTCTACTTC.

V is TRBV28 and J is TRBJ2-7, with 9 bases identical to TRBD2. The V gene's germline CDR1 is MDHEN and CDR2 SYDVKM. The V gene end was trimmed by 5 bases and the J gene end by 2 bases; junction bases not matched to a gene: 7. The CDR3 has 15 amino acids. The CDR3 sequence: CASSHTSGLTYEQYF. CDR3 coding DNA: TGTGCCAGCAGTCACACTAGCGGGCTCACCTACGAGCAGTACTTC.